The rows below give T cell receptor beta chains drawn from one sample of a study of T-cell memory formation after mild COVID-19. In TCRdb, the 5' RACE reads were re-called with MiXCR into one record per CDR3 protein. This table has about 240,000 distinct CDR3 sequences, approximately 9% appearing once. The sequencing sample was made of PBMCs or a T cell subset sorted from them (not recorded which). These receptors all come from a man younger than 35 who had mild COVID-19 (a few samples of this study predate the infection). Cell type and time point are not known. Both conserved end residues are part of each CDR3. The order of the fields is J gene, CDR3 length, D gene, clone size, V gene, CDR3 protein, CDR3 DNA. A D gene is named only where the DNA matches it firmly. The size field is filled for only some rows; it gives once, few, many or a size class.

j_gene: TRBJ2-3
len: 18
d_gene: TRBD2
abundance: NA
v_gene: TRBV4-3
CDR3aa: CASSQEASGSYYTDTQYF
CDR3nt: TGCGCCAGCAGCCAAGAAGCTAGCGGAAGCTATTACACAGATACGCAGTATTTT

j_gene: TRBJ2-5
len: 14
d_gene: NA
abundance: many
v_gene: TRBV12-3/TRBV12-4
CDR3aa: CASSPQFGRETQYF
CDR3nt: TGTGCCAGCAGCCCCCAGTTTGGCCGGGAGACCCAGTACTTC

j_gene: TRBJ1-5
len: 14
d_gene: NA
abundance: many
v_gene: TRBV19
CDR3aa: CASNPPAPNQPQHF
CDR3nt: TGTGCCAGTAACCCTCCAGCGCCCAATCAGCCCCAGCATTTT

j_gene: TRBJ2-5
len: 11
d_gene: NA
abundance: few
v_gene: TRBV6-1
CDR3aa: CASRYQETQYF
CDR3nt: TGTGCCAGCAGGTATCAAGAGACCCAGTACTTC

j_gene: TRBJ2-6
len: 16
d_gene: NA
abundance: NA
v_gene: TRBV10-3
CDR3aa: CAISDVGRSGANVLTF
CDR3nt: TGTGCCATCAGTGATGTTGGACGTTCTGGGGCCAACGTCCTGACTTTC

j_gene: TRBJ1-2
len: 12
d_gene: NA
abundance: NA
v_gene: TRBV4-1
CDR3aa: CASSQDSSRYTF
CDR3nt: TGCGCCAGCAGCCAAGACAGCTCTCGCTACACCTTC

j_gene: TRBJ1-1
len: 14
d_gene: NA
abundance: many
v_gene: TRBV7-3
CDR3aa: CASSANTGTSEAFF
CDR3nt: TGTGCCAGCAGCGCAAATACAGGGACATCTGAAGCTTTCTTT

j_gene: TRBJ2-3
len: 12
d_gene: NA
abundance: NA
v_gene: TRBV29-1
CDR3aa: CSVGAIADTQYF
CDR3nt: TGCAGCGTTGGAGCGATCGCAGATACGCAGTATTTT

j_gene: TRBJ2-3
len: 15
d_gene: NA
abundance: few
v_gene: TRBV15
CDR3aa: CATRGRKGMPDTQYF
CDR3nt: TGTGCCACCAGGGGAAGGAAGGGTATGCCAGATACGCAGTATTTT

j_gene: TRBJ2-2
len: 15
d_gene: NA
abundance: NA
v_gene: TRBV6-5
CDR3aa: CASSWAGSETGELFF
CDR3nt: TGTGCCAGCAGTTGGGCAGGGTCCGAGACCGGGGAGCTGTTTTTT

j_gene: TRBJ2-3
len: 15
d_gene: NA
abundance: few
v_gene: TRBV7-8
CDR3aa: CASSLSGGAGDTQYF
CDR3nt: TGTGCCAGCAGCTTATCCGGCGGGGCTGGAGATACGCAGTATTTT

j_gene: TRBJ2-2
len: 14
d_gene: NA
abundance: many
v_gene: TRBV5-4
CDR3aa: CASSLPGRTGELFF
CDR3nt: TGTGCCAGCAGCTTGCCGGGGCGCACCGGGGAGCTGTTTTTT

j_gene: TRBJ2-7
len: 16
d_gene: NA
abundance: few
v_gene: TRBV4-3
CDR3aa: CASSQDSGVVTYEQYF
CDR3nt: TGCGCCAGCAGCCAAGATTCCGGGGTCGTAACCTACGAGCAGTACTTC

j_gene: TRBJ2-2
len: 12
d_gene: NA
abundance: few
v_gene: TRBV29-1
CDR3aa: CSSGDNTGELFF
CDR3nt: TGCAGTTCGGGGGATAACACCGGGGAGCTGTTTTTT

j_gene: TRBJ1-2
len: 14
d_gene: TRBD1
abundance: NA
v_gene: TRBV5-1
CDR3aa: CASHPDRAGYGYTF
CDR3nt: TGCGCCAGCCACCCTGACAGGGCAGGGTATGGATACACCTTC

j_gene: TRBJ1-4
len: 15
d_gene: NA
abundance: NA
v_gene: TRBV9
CDR3aa: CASSASGASNEKLFF
CDR3nt: TGTGCCAGCAGCGCCTCCGGTGCTTCTAATGAAAAACTGTTTTTT

j_gene: TRBJ2-1
len: 15
d_gene: TRBD2
abundance: many
v_gene: TRBV19
CDR3aa: CASSGTSGDYNEQFF
CDR3nt: TGTGCCAGTAGTGGGACTAGCGGGGATTACAATGAGCAGTTCTTC

j_gene: TRBJ1-4
len: 13
d_gene: NA
abundance: NA
v_gene: TRBV5-1
CDR3aa: CASSPGSNEKLFF
CDR3nt: TGCGCCAGCAGCCCGGGGAGTAATGAAAAACTGTTTTTT

j_gene: TRBJ2-3
len: 17
d_gene: TRBD2
abundance: few
v_gene: TRBV7-2
CDR3aa: CASSSPASGGPTDTQYF
CDR3nt: TGTGCCAGCAGCTCCCCAGCTAGCGGGGGACCCACGGATACGCAGTATTTT

j_gene: TRBJ1-1
len: 15
d_gene: NA
abundance: NA
v_gene: TRBV4-1
CDR3aa: CASSHGGGLNTEAFF
CDR3nt: TGCGCCAGCAGCCACGGCGGGGGGTTGAACACTGAAGCTTTCTTT

j_gene: TRBJ1-2
len: 13
d_gene: NA
abundance: few
v_gene: TRBV4-3
CDR3aa: CASSQGLSYGYTF
CDR3nt: TGCGCCAGCAGCCAAGGTCTCTCTTATGGCTACACCTTC

j_gene: TRBJ2-1
len: 12
d_gene: NA
abundance: few
v_gene: TRBV4-1
CDR3aa: CASSQVFGEQFF
CDR3nt: TGCGCCAGCAGCCAAGTGTTTGGTGAGCAGTTCTTC

j_gene: TRBJ2-3
len: 12
d_gene: NA
abundance: many
v_gene: TRBV9
CDR3aa: CASSSFTDTQYF
CDR3nt: TGTGCCAGCAGCTCGTTCACAGATACGCAGTATTTT

j_gene: TRBJ1-1
len: 13
d_gene: NA
abundance: few
v_gene: TRBV5-1
CDR3aa: CASSLVRATEAFF
CDR3nt: TGCGCCAGCAGCTTGGTCAGGGCGACTGAAGCTTTCTTT

j_gene: TRBJ2-3
len: 14
d_gene: NA
abundance: NA
v_gene: TRBV12-3/TRBV12-4
CDR3aa: CASSHGGRTDTQYF
CDR3nt: TGTGCCAGCAGTCACGGGGGCCGCACAGATACGCAGTATTTT

j_gene: TRBJ1-6
len: 14
d_gene: NA
abundance: NA
v_gene: TRBV7-8
CDR3aa: CASSRQSYNSPLHF
CDR3nt: TGTGCCAGCAGCCGACAGTCCTATAATTCACCCCTCCACTTT

j_gene: TRBJ1-1
len: 14
d_gene: NA
abundance: few
v_gene: TRBV7-9
CDR3aa: CASSSEQGNTEAFF
CDR3nt: TGTGCCAGCAGCTCCGAACAGGGGAACACTGAAGCTTTCTTT

j_gene: TRBJ1-4
len: 15
d_gene: NA
abundance: NA
v_gene: TRBV7-8
CDR3aa: CASSLPGGSNEKLFF
CDR3nt: TGTGCCAGCAGCCTTCCTGGGGGCTCTAATGAAAAACTGTTTTTT

j_gene: TRBJ1-1
len: 15
d_gene: NA
abundance: many
v_gene: TRBV4-1
CDR3aa: CASSQEDGGNTEAFF
CDR3nt: TGCGCCAGCAGCCAAGAAGATGGTGGGAACACTGAAGCTTTCTTT